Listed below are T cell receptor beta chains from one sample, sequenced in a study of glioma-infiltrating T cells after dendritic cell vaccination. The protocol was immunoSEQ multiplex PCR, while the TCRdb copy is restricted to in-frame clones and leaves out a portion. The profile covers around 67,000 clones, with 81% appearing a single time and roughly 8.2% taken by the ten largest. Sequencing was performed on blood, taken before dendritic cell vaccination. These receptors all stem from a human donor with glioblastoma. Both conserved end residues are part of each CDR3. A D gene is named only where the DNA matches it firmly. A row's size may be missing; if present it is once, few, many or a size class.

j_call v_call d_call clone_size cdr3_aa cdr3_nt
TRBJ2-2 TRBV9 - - CATTASHLTDGELFF TGTGCCACTACCGCGTCCCACTTGACAGACGGGGAGCTGTTTTTT
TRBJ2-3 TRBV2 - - CASSELGADTQYF TGTGCCAGCAGTGAACTAGGCGCAGATACGCAGTATTTT
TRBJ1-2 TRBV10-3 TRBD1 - CAIRAGQGANYGYTF TGTGCCATCAGAGCGGGACAGGGGGCAAACTATGGCTACACCTTC
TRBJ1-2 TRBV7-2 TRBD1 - CASSYPGTGGWGYTF TGTGCCAGCAGCTACCCCGGGACAGGGGGCTGGGGCTACACCTTC
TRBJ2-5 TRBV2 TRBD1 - CASMFGVAGTGEETQYF TGTGCCAGCATGTTTGGGGTAGCCGGGACAGGGGAAGAGACCCAGTACTTC
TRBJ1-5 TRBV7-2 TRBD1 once CASSPDRDSNQPQHF TGTGCCAGCAGCCCAGACAGGGATAGCAATCAGCCCCAGCATTTT
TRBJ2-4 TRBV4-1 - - CASSQDQSRDIQYF TGCGCCAGCAGCCAAGATCAATCCAGGGACATTCAGTACTTC
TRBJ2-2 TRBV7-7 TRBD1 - CASSFGTAHYTGELFF TGTGCCAGCAGCTTCGGGACAGCGCACTACACCGGGGAGCTGTTTTTT
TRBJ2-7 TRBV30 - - CACTDGGYEQYF TGTGCCTGCACAGACGGGGGCTACGAGCAGTACTTC
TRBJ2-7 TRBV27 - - CASSLWGGVYEQYF TGTGCCAGCAGTTTGTGGGGCGGGGTCTACGAGCAGTACTTC
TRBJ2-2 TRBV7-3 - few CASSDLGGSTGELFF TGTGCCAGCAGCGACCTAGGGGGTAGTACCGGGGAGCTGTTTTTT
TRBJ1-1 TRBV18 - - CASAQGPGTEAFF TGTGCCAGCGCTCAGGGCCCCGGCACTGAAGCTTTCTTT
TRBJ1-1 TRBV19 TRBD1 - CASSIDRGPNTEAFF TGTGCCAGTAGTATTGACAGGGGGCCAAACACTGAAGCTTTCTTT
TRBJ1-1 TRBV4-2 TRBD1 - CASSQEVTGSWTEAFF TGTGCCAGCAGCCAAGAGGTGACAGGGAGTTGGACTGAAGCTTTCTTT